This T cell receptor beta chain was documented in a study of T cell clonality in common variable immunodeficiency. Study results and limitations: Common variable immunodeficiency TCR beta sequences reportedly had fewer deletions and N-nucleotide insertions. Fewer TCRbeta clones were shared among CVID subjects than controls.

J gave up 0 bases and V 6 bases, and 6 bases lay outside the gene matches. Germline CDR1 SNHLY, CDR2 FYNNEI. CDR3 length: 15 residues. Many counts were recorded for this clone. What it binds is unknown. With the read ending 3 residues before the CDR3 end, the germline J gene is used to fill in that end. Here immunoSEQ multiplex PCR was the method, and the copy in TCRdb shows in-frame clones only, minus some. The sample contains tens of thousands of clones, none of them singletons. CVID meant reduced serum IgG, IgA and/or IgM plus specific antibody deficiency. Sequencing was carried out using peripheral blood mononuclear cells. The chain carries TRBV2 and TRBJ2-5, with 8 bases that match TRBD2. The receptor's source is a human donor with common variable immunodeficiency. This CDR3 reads CASRLAAAYQETQYF. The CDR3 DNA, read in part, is TGTGCCAGCAGACTAGCGGCGGCGTACCAAGAGACC.